This TCR beta chain was identified in a study of cytomegalovirus exposure and HLA in healthy donors. This CDR3 is 13 amino acids long. Losses at the gene ends were 4 bases for V and 5 bases for J; bases not matched to a gene: 3. Germline V lookup: CDR1 SGHKS, CDR2 YYEKEE (reference sequence). Primers for the PCR totalled 60 Vbeta and 13 Jbeta. The table came from immunoSEQ multiplex PCR; TCRdb's copy has only in-frame clones and leaves some out. The sample shows about 210,000 clones, roughly 80% of them seen only once. The sequence was collected from a man in his forties in good health and CMV-seropositive. The sample comprised PBMCs. J is TRBJ2-5 and V is TRBV5-5, with 9 bases aligning to TRBD1. CDR3 nucleotide sequence: TGTGCCAGCAGCAACAGGGGGCTTGAGACCCAGTACTTC. Protein: CASSNRGLETQYF.